The next 9 T cell receptor beta chains were all read from a single sample in a study of blood T cells in healthy people across ages. A J-beta primer mix and a sample-barcoded 5' primer were used in a second PCR of about 7 to 12 cycles. TCRdb called the 5' RACE reads again in MiXCR, with one record for every CDR3 protein. The data show some 1.6 million distinct CDR3 sequences, with around 35% seen just once and roughly 10% held by the top ten. The sample taken for sequencing was blood. These receptors originate from a woman in her twenties or thirties in good health.

V and J are TRBV6-1 and TRBJ1-4, with 7 bases that match TRBD1. This CDR3 region has 13 residues. Germline V gene sequence: CDR1 MNHNS, CDR2 SASEGT. The V gene end was trimmed by 6 bases and the J gene end by 4 bases; junction bases not matched to a gene: 2. CDR3 coding DNA: TGTGCCAGCAGAGGGACAGTTAATGAAAAACTGTTTTTT. It is translated as CASRGTVNEKLFF.

The chain has TRBV27 and TRBJ2-7; 10 bases are a match to TRBD2. J gave up 5 bases and V 5 bases, and 12 bases lay outside the gene matches. Germline CDR1 MNHEY, CDR2 SMNVEV (reference sequence). This CDR3 has 16 residues. This chain's CDR3 is CASSPASGGYLNEQYF. In nucleotides, the CDR3 is TGTGCCAGCAGTCCGGCTAGCGGGGGTTACCTGAACGAGCAGTACTTC.

The rearrangement joins TRBV3-1 to TRBJ2-5; D possibly matches TRBD1 or TRBD2 (5 bases each). The ends were cut back, 4 bases at V and 4 bases at J, with 19 bases in the middle. Germline CDR1 and CDR2: LGHDT and YNNKEL (reference sequence). CDR3 length: 16 amino acids. Here the CDR3 reads CASSPSGPVKGETQYF. The CDR3, as DNA: TGTGCCAGCAGCCCATCGGGACCAGTGAAGGGAGAGACCCAGTACTTC.

Only a few counts were recorded for this clonotype. The rearrangement links TRBV5-6 to TRBJ2-7; the D gene is possibly TRBD2 (7 bases). CDR3 length equals 15 residues. Germline-derived CDR1 and CDR2 are SGHDT and YYEEEE. V was clipped by 4 bases and J by 3 bases, with 17 bases between them. As DNA, the CDR3 is TGTGCCAGCAGCCTCCTGGGAGGGGGTGACTACGAGCAGTACTTC. Translating gives CASSLLGGGDYEQYF.

This chain joins TRBV7-9 and TRBJ2-2; D remains ambiguous. Looked up from germline, CDR1 is SEHNR and CDR2 is FQNEAQ (reference sequence). Trimming left V 8 bases short and J 1 base short, with 8 bases between. This CDR3 is built from 13 residues. CDR3 nucleotide sequence: TGTGCCAGCCGTGGGGAGAACACCGGGGAGCTGTTTTTT. The encoded protein is CASRGENTGELFF.

The rearrangement links TRBV18 to TRBJ1-6; no clear D gene. V was cut by 4 bases and J by 10 bases, with 11 bases left in between. This CDR3 is built from 13 residues. Germline V gives CDR1 KGHSH, CDR2 LQKENI. The CDR3 sequence is CASSQGFNSPLHF. CDR3 in DNA: TGTGCCAGCTCACAAGGGTTTAACTCACCCCTCCACTTT.

This clonotype was detected only a few times. The V and J genes are TRBV20-1 and TRBJ2-3, with D uncertain. This CDR3 contains 14 residues. Germline-derived CDR1 and CDR2 are DFQATT and SNEGSKA (reference sequence). V lost 6 bases and J lost 2, with 15 bases in between. The CDR3 reads CSAPPGLPTDTQYF. The CDR3 bases are TGCAGTGCCCCCCCCGGCCTGCCCACAGATACGCAGTATTTT.

This clonotype was seen more than once but under ten times. The V gene is TRBV3-1, the J gene TRBJ2-1, with D perhaps given as TRBD1 or TRBD2 (6 bases each). This CDR3 is built from 14 residues. V dropped 6 bases and J dropped 7 bases, with 16 bases sitting between them. Looked up from germline, CDR1 is LGHDT and CDR2 is YNNKEL (reference sequence). The CDR3 DNA is TGTGCCAGCAGTCCACTCGGGGGCACGAATGAGCAGTTCTTC. Protein: CASSPLGGTNEQFF.

This clonotype was counted only a few times. V gene TRBV20-1 combines with J gene TRBJ2-5; 8 nucleotides agree with TRBD2. This CDR3 has 14 amino acids. V lost 3 bases, J lost 5 bases, and 8 bases stayed unmatched. Germline V lookup: CDR1 DFQATT, CDR2 SNEGSKA (reference sequence). CDR3 sequence reads: CSASHLAGYETQYF. The CDR3, as DNA: TGCAGTGCTAGCCATCTAGCGGGTTATGAGACCCAGTACTTC.